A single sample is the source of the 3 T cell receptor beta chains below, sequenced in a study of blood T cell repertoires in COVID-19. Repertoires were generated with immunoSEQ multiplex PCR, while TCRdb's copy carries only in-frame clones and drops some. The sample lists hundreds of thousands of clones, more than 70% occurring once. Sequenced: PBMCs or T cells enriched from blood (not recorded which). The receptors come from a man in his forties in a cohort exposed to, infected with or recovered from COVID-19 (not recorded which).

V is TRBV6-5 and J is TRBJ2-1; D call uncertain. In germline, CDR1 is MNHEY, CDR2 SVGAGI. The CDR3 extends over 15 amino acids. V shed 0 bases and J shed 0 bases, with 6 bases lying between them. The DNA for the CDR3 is TGTGCCAGCAGTTACTCGTTCCTCTCCTACAATGAGCAGTTCTTC. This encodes CASSYSFLSYNEQFF.

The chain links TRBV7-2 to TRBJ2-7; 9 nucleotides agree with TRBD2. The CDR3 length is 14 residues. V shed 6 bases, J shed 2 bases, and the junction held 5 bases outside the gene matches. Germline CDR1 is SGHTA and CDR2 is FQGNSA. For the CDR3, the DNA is TGTGCCAGCAGAAAAGCGGGAGGAACCTACGAGCAGTACTTC. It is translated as CASRKAGGTYEQYF.

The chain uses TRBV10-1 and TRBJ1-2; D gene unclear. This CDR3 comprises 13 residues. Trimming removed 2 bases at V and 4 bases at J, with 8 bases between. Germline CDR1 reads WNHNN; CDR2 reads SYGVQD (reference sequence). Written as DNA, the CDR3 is TGCGCCAGCAGTGAGAACACCTTCTATGGCTACACCTTC. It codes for CASSENTFYGYTF.